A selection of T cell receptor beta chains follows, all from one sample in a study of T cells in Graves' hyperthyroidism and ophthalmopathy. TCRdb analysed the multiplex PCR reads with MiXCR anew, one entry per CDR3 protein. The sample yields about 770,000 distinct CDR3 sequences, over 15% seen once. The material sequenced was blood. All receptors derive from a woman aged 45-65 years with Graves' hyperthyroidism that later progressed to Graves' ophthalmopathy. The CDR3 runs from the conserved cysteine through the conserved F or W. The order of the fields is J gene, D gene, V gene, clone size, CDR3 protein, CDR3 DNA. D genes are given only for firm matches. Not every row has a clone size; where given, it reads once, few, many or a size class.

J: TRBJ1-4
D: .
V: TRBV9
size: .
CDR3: CASSVGGDREKLFF
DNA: TGTGCCAGCAGCGTAGGCGGTGATCGTGAAAAACTGTTTTTT

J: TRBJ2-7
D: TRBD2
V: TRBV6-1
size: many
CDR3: CASNTAGDYYEQYF
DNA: TGTGCCAGCAACACCGCGGGGGATTACTACGAGCAGTACTTC

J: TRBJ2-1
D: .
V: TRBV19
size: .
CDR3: CASSLGARPYNEQFF
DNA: TGTGCCAGTAGTCTCGGAGCGAGGCCCTACAATGAGCAGTTCTTC

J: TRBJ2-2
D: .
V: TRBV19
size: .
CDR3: CASSGASRMTNTGELFF
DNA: TGTGCCAGTAGTGGGGCCAGCAGGATGACTAACACCGGGGAGCTGTTTTTT

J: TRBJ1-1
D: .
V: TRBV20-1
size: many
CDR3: CSARLRVETEAFF
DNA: TGCAGTGCTAGACTCAGGGTAGAAACTGAAGCTTTCTTT

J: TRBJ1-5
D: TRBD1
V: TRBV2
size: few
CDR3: CASLDRGPGQGNQPQHF
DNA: TGTGCCAGCCTGGACAGGGGGCCGGGACAGGGCAATCAGCCCCAGCATTTT

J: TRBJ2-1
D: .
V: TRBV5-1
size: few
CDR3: CASSLLGAYNEQFF
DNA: TGCGCCAGCAGCTTATTAGGGGCTTACAATGAGCAGTTCTTC

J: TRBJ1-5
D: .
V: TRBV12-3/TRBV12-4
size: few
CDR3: CASTNSQGSLGQPQHF
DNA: TGTGCCAGCACTAACTCACAGGGCTCACTGGGTCAGCCCCAGCATTTT

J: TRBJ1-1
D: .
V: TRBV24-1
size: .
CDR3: CATRPPPGARGTEAFF
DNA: TGTGCCACCAGGCCCCCCCCTGGGGCACGTGGCACTGAAGCTTTCTTT

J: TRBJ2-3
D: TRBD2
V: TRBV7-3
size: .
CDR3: CASSWGLAGPDTQYF
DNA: TGTGCCAGCAGCTGGGGACTAGCGGGACCAGATACGCAGTATTTT

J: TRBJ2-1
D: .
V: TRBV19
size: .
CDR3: CASSIARNEQFF
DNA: TGTGCCAGTAGTATTGCCCGGAATGAGCAGTTCTTC